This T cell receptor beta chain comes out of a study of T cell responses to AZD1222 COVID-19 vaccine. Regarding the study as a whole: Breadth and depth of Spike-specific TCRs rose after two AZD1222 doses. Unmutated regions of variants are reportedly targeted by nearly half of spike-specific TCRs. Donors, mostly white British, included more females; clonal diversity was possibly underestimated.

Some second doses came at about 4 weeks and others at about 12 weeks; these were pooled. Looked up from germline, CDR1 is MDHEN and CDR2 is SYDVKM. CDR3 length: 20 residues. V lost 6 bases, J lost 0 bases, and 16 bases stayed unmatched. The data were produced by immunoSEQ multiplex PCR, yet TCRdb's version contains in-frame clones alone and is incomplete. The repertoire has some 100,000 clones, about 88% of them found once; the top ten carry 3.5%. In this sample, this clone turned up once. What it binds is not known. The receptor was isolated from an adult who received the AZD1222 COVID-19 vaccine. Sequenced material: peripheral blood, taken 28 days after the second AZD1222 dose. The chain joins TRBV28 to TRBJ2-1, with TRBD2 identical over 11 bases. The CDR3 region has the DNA TGTGCCAGCAGCAAACCCCCTTGGACTAGCGGGTTGCGCTCCTACAATGAGCAGTTCTTC. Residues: CASSKPPWTSGLRSYNEQFF.